These T cell receptor beta chains were read from a single sample in a study of cytomegalovirus exposure and HLA in healthy donors. Profiled with immunoSEQ multiplex PCR; TCRdb holds only in-frame clones, not every one. The sample lists about 110,000 clones, around 90% occurring once. The sequenced sample was PBMCs. Receptors were obtained from a young woman in good health and CMV-seronegative. Each CDR3 is given with its conserved first and last residue. The order of the fields is clone size, V gene, D gene, J gene, CDR3 DNA, CDR3 protein. A D gene is named only where the DNA matches it firmly. Expanded clones get a size class; other rows say once, few or many, or leave the size out.

clone_size: NA; v_call: TRBV6-1; d_call: NA; j_call: TRBJ1-3; cdr3_nt: TGTGCCAGCAGTGTCATTAGGGGCTCTGGAAACACCATATATTTT; cdr3_aa: CASSVIRGSGNTIYF
clone_size: NA; v_call: TRBV15; d_call: NA; j_call: TRBJ2-3; cdr3_nt: TGTGCCACCAGCGAATTAGCGGACAGCACAGATACGCAGTATTTT; cdr3_aa: CATSELADSTDTQYF
clone_size: NA; v_call: TRBV19; d_call: TRBD1; j_call: TRBJ2-6; cdr3_nt: TGTGCCAGTATGGGGACAGGGGGATGGTCTGGGGCCAACGTCCTGACTTTC; cdr3_aa: CASMGTGGWSGANVLTF
clone_size: NA; v_call: TRBV5-1; d_call: TRBD2; j_call: TRBJ2-7; cdr3_nt: TGCGCCAGCAGCACCAGCGGGAACAACTACGAGCAGTACTTC; cdr3_aa: CASSTSGNNYEQYF
clone_size: NA; v_call: TRBV9; d_call: NA; j_call: TRBJ1-1; cdr3_nt: TGTGCCAGCAGCAGGGGAAACACTGAAGCTTTCTTT; cdr3_aa: CASSRGNTEAFF
clone_size: NA; v_call: TRBV9; d_call: NA; j_call: TRBJ2-7; cdr3_nt: TGTGCCAGCAGCGCAGGCTACGAGCAGTACTTC; cdr3_aa: CASSAGYEQYF
clone_size: NA; v_call: TRBV4-3; d_call: NA; j_call: TRBJ2-3; cdr3_nt: TGCGCCAGCAGCCAAGGAGGCGGGGGCCCCAGGACGCAGTATTTT; cdr3_aa: CASSQGGGGPRTQYF
clone_size: NA; v_call: TRBV28; d_call: NA; j_call: TRBJ1-1; cdr3_nt: TGTGCCAGCAGTATTGACAGGCCGAACACTGAAGCTTTCTTT; cdr3_aa: CASSIDRPNTEAFF
clone_size: NA; v_call: TRBV27; d_call: NA; j_call: TRBJ2-1; cdr3_nt: TGTGCCAGCAAAACCCTCTATGGGGCTGGCTACAATGAGCAGTTCTTC; cdr3_aa: CASKTLYGAGYNEQFF
clone_size: NA; v_call: TRBV7-2; d_call: TRBD2; j_call: TRBJ2-1; cdr3_nt: TGTGCCAGCAGCCCCCGGGGCGGGAGCTCCTACAATGAGCAGTTCTTC; cdr3_aa: CASSPRGGSSYNEQFF
clone_size: NA; v_call: TRBV7-2; d_call: TRBD2; j_call: TRBJ2-5; cdr3_nt: TGCGCCAGCAGCCCGCCTAGCGGGAGGTTTGAGACCCAGTACTTC; cdr3_aa: CASSPPSGRFETQYF
clone_size: NA; v_call: TRBV29-1; d_call: TRBD1; j_call: TRBJ2-1; cdr3_nt: TGCAGCGTTGAAGATCCTGAATCGGGACAGCCTGGCGATGAGCAGTTCTTC; cdr3_aa: CSVEDPESGQPGDEQFF
clone_size: NA; v_call: TRBV9; d_call: NA; j_call: TRBJ2-7; cdr3_nt: TGTGCCAGCAGCGTATCTCCCAGCGGGTCTACCTACGAGCAGTACTTC; cdr3_aa: CASSVSPSGSTYEQYF
clone_size: NA; v_call: TRBV5-1; d_call: TRBD2; j_call: TRBJ2-5; cdr3_nt: TGCGCCAGCAGCCCCGGAAGTAGCGGGAGAGAGACCCAGTACTTC; cdr3_aa: CASSPGSSGRETQYF
clone_size: once; v_call: TRBV6-1; d_call: NA; j_call: TRBJ2-7; cdr3_nt: TGTGCCACAGGACTCGTACCCTACGAGCAGTACTTC; cdr3_aa: CATGLVPYEQYF
clone_size: NA; v_call: TRBV6-6; d_call: NA; j_call: TRBJ1-2; cdr3_nt: TGTGCCAGCACAGCTGGGGAGATTAACTATGGCTACACCTTC; cdr3_aa: CASTAGEINYGYTF
clone_size: NA; v_call: TRBV28; d_call: TRBD1; j_call: TRBJ1-5; cdr3_nt: TGTGCCAGCAGTTTAAGGGGGCGTCTTCGCAATCAGCCCCAGCATTTT; cdr3_aa: CASSLRGRLRNQPQHF
clone_size: NA; v_call: TRBV27; d_call: TRBD2; j_call: TRBJ2-3; cdr3_nt: TGTGCCAGCAGTTGGACTAGCGCCACAGATACGCAGTATTTT; cdr3_aa: CASSWTSATDTQYF
clone_size: once; v_call: TRBV15; d_call: TRBD2; j_call: TRBJ2-2; cdr3_nt: TGTGCCACCAGCAGAGATTCGAGCGGGGGCCCTAACACCGGGGAGCTGTTTTTT; cdr3_aa: CATSRDSSGGPNTGELFF
clone_size: NA; v_call: TRBV18; d_call: TRBD1; j_call: TRBJ2-7; cdr3_nt: TGTGCCAGCTCACCACCGGGCACCCCGACAGGGGAGCAGTACTTC; cdr3_aa: CASSPPGTPTGEQYF
clone_size: NA; v_call: TRBV5-6; d_call: NA; j_call: TRBJ1-2; cdr3_nt: TGTGCCAGCAGCTTGTATAACAGGGAAGACTATGGCTACACCTTC; cdr3_aa: CASSLYNREDYGYTF
clone_size: NA; v_call: TRBV28; d_call: NA; j_call: TRBJ1-2; cdr3_nt: TGTGCCAGCAGTTTCGGGGGGGACGACTATGGCTACACCTTC; cdr3_aa: CASSFGGDDYGYTF
clone_size: NA; v_call: TRBV5-1; d_call: NA; j_call: TRBJ1-3; cdr3_nt: TGCGCCAGCAGCTTGGACAGCAACTCTGGAAACACCATATATTTT; cdr3_aa: CASSLDSNSGNTIYF
clone_size: NA; v_call: TRBV18; d_call: TRBD1; j_call: TRBJ2-3; cdr3_nt: TGTGCCAGCTCACCACAGGGGGCAAGCACAGATACGCAGTATTTT; cdr3_aa: CASSPQGASTDTQYF
clone_size: NA; v_call: TRBV28; d_call: TRBD1; j_call: TRBJ2-7; cdr3_nt: TGTGCCAGCAGTTTATGGGACAGGACCATCTCCTACGAGCAGTACTTC; cdr3_aa: CASSLWDRTISYEQYF
clone_size: once; v_call: TRBV7-2; d_call: TRBD2; j_call: TRBJ2-1; cdr3_nt: TGTGCCAGCAGCCAACTAGCGGGAGCGTACAATGAGCAGTTCTTC; cdr3_aa: CASSQLAGAYNEQFF
clone_size: NA; v_call: TRBV6-5; d_call: NA; j_call: TRBJ2-3; cdr3_nt: TGTGCCAGCACCCACCCCTCAGGGGCAGATACGCAGTATTTT; cdr3_aa: CASTHPSGADTQYF
clone_size: NA; v_call: TRBV29-1; d_call: NA; j_call: TRBJ1-4; cdr3_nt: TGCAGCGTTGAATTTCAGGGAGGCACTAATGAAAAACTGTTTTTT; cdr3_aa: CSVEFQGGTNEKLFF
clone_size: few; v_call: TRBV2; d_call: NA; j_call: TRBJ2-7; cdr3_nt: TGTGCCAGCAAGGGGCTCTACGAGCAGTACTTC; cdr3_aa: CASKGLYEQYF
clone_size: NA; v_call: TRBV11-2; d_call: TRBD1; j_call: TRBJ1-5; cdr3_nt: TGTGCCAGCAGTGGGGGACAGGGTGGCCAGCCCCAGCATTTT; cdr3_aa: CASSGGQGGQPQHF
clone_size: few; v_call: TRBV28; d_call: NA; j_call: TRBJ1-6; cdr3_nt: TGTGCCAGCAGTTTCGCACGTAGAAATTCACCCCTCCACTTT; cdr3_aa: CASSFARRNSPLHF
clone_size: NA; v_call: TRBV11-2; d_call: TRBD1; j_call: TRBJ2-7; cdr3_nt: TGTGCCAGCAGCCGGACAGGGGAGTACGAGCAGTACTTC; cdr3_aa: CASSRTGEYEQYF